One T cell receptor beta chain is described in this entry. What it binds is unknown. Researchers prepared the TRB cDNA libraries using 5' RACE with UMI labels. From the 5' RACE reads, TCRdb lists one entry per CDR3 protein and no DNA. Its listing shows tens of thousands of distinct CDR3 sequences. These data come from a study of CXCR3-negative and CXCR3-positive naive CD8 T cells. Study-level background: Per-library TRB read counts averaged about 1.5 +/- 0.3 million, adding up to 120 million to 150 million in total.

Study observations and caveats: Naive CXCR3-positive cells had TRB CDR3s more hydrophobic than those of CXCR3-negative naive cells. Expression of CXCR3 was partially reduced after cryopreservation, and fresh PBMCs were used in most assays.

CDR1 LNHDA and CDR2 SQIVND come from the germline V gene (reference sequence). The CDR3 has 14 amino acids. The V and J genes are TRBV19 and TRBJ1-5. Source material: naive CXCR3- CD8+ T cells from blood. As to subset: CD45RO-CCR7+CD27+CD95- naive CD8+ T cells lacking CXCR3 (TNR3-). The receptor was derived from a human donor in good health. Some clones in this sample may be carry-over from other donors' samples. CDR3 in amino acids: CASSRSHGGQPQHF.